The 22 T cell receptor beta chains below come from one sample, sequenced in a study of blood T cell repertoires in COVID-19. The data were produced by immunoSEQ multiplex PCR, yet TCRdb's version contains in-frame clones alone and is incomplete. Here the sample spans approximately 250,000 clones, roughly 84% being singletons. The sequencing sample was made of peripheral blood. The receptors shown here come from a man in his sixties with acute or convalescent COVID-19.

This chain joins TRBV18 and TRBJ1-1; D uncertain. Trimming stripped 0 bases from V and 1 base from J, with 15 bases between. The germline V gene encodes CDR1 KGHSH and CDR2 LQKENI. This CDR3 contains 17 residues. This chain's CDR3 is CASSPPPSRAWNTEAFF. DNA for the CDR3: TGTGCCAGCTCACCACCTCCCTCGCGGGCCTGGAACACTGAAGCTTTCTTT.

The chain is built from TRBV28 and TRBJ2-5; 9 bases map to TRBD2. Per the germline V gene, CDR1 is MDHEN and CDR2 is SYDVKM. Trimming at V came to 6 bases and at J to 5 bases, leaving 10 bases not matched to a gene. The CDR3 sequence is 15 residues long. Written as DNA, the CDR3 is TGTGCCAGCAGCCCCCCGGGACTAGCCCTTGAGACCCAGTACTTC. It yields the protein CASSPPGLALETQYF.

V and J are TRBV14 and TRBJ2-7; tentatively, D is TRBD1 (6 bases). Germline V CDR1 and CDR2: SGHDN, FVKESK. Trimming took 4 bases from V and 4 from J, leaving 14 bases between them. CDR3 size: 14 residues. CDR3 region: CASSPQGRFYEQYF. The DNA of the CDR3 is TGTGCCAGCAGCCCACAGGGCCGCTTTTACGAGCAGTACTTC.

The gene calls are TRBV6-6 and TRBJ1-1; no clear D. The CDR3 spans 15 residues. Per the germline V gene, CDR1 is MNHNY and CDR2 is SVGAGI (reference sequence). V was cut by 0 bases and J by 0 bases, with 8 bases left in between. In DNA, the CDR3 is TGTGCCAGCAGTTACTCGAGGCAATTGAACACTGAAGCTTTCTTT. Translated: CASSYSRQLNTEAFF.

V gene TRBV7-9 combines with J gene TRBJ2-7; 7 bases are shared with TRBD1. The CDR3 totals 19 residues. Germline CDR1 and CDR2: SEHNR and FQNEAQ (reference sequence). Unmatched junction bases numbered 23, after V lost 4 bases and J lost 5 bases. Written as DNA, the CDR3 is TGTGCCAGCAGCTCGAAACCGTTACCGGAAGGGGGCGCGGTACACGAGCAGTACTTC. Protein product: CASSSKPLPEGGAVHEQYF.

This chain uses TRBV5-1 with TRBJ2-3; 12 bases map to TRBD2. Trimming at V came to 4 bases and at J to 4 bases, leaving 1 base not matched to a gene. The CDR3 covers 14 residues. From germline, CDR1 is SGHRS and CDR2 YFSETQ. CDR3 sequence (DNA): TGCGCCAGCAGCCCTAGCGGGAGGGCAGATACGCAGTATTTT. Its translation: CASSPSGRADTQYF.

This chain joins TRBV7-3 and TRBJ2-6; 9 bases fit TRBD1. Unmatched junction bases numbered 8, after V lost 5 bases and J lost 0 bases. In germline, CDR1 is SGHTA, CDR2 FQGTGA. CDR3 length: 18 amino acids. The chain's CDR3 is CASSPHRGLPSGANVLTF. The CDR3 region has the DNA TGTGCCAGCAGCCCTCACAGGGGGCTTCCCTCTGGGGCCAACGTCCTGACTTTC.

Comment on this clone: Its ends do not fully match the called genes, so a read error is possible. The chain carries TRBV30 and TRBJ1-1; D unresolved. This CDR3 is 11 amino acids long. Germline CDR1 is GTSNPN and CDR2 is SVGIG (reference sequence). The CDR3: CAWGVPGVAFF. The CDR3 DNA sequence: TGTGCCTGGGGTGTCCCCGGGGTTGCTTTCTTT. Based on the CDR3 plus reference TRBV30 and TRBJ1-1, the full variable domain is SQTIHQWPATLVQPVGSPLSLECTVEGTSNPNLYWYRQAAGRGLQLLFYSVGIGQISSEVPQNLSASRPQDRQFILSSKKLLLSDSGFYLCAWGVPGVAFFGQGTRLTVV.

In DNA, the CDR3 is TGTGCCAGCAGTTACTCAGTAGCGGGAGTCTACGAGCAGTACTTC. Residues: CASSYSVAGVYEQYF. The rearrangement links TRBV6-5 to TRBJ2-7; TRBD2 matches 9 bases. Germline values: CDR1 MNHEY, CDR2 SVGAGI. Trimming took 0 bases from V and 3 from J; bases not matched to a gene: 3. This CDR3 has 15 residues.

The chain has TRBV7-8 and TRBJ2-7; the match to TRBD1 covers 9 bases. The CDR3 totals 15 residues. Germline V gene data show CDR1 as SGHVS and CDR2 as FQNEAQ. Trimming cost V 1 base and J 2 bases; bases outside gene matches: 3. CDR3 bases: TGTGCCAGCAGCTTAGGGGGACAGGGCCCCTACGAGCAGTACTTC. It yields the protein CASSLGGQGPYEQYF.

The rearrangement uses TRBV6-5 and TRBJ1-2, with D maybe TRBD1 (6 bases). CDR1 and CDR2 from the germline V gene are MNHEY and SVGAGI. The V and J ends lost 6 bases and 4 bases respectively, with 6 bases between them. The length of the CDR3 is 11 residues. DNA of the CDR3: TGTGCCAGCAGGACAGGCTATGGCTACACCTTC. Residues: CASRTGYGYTF.

J is TRBJ2-3 and V is TRBV9, with 9 nucleotides matching TRBD2. With V trimmed by 1 base and J by 5 bases, 8 bases remained unmatched. The CDR3 loop spans 16 amino acids. Germline lookup yields CDR1 SGDLS and CDR2 YYNGEE. The CDR3, as DNA: TGTGCCAGCAGCGTATCGCGCGGGGGGGCTGGAGATACGCAGTATTTT. Its translation: CASSVSRGGAGDTQYF.

The chain recombines TRBV7-8 with TRBJ1-1; TRBD1 aligns across 9 bases. The germline V gene encodes CDR1 SGHVS and CDR2 FQNEAQ. Losses at the gene ends were 3 bases for V and 9 bases for J; bases not matched to a gene: 8. The length of the CDR3 is 14 residues. Here the CDR3 reads CASSFTGGSGKAFF. CDR3 DNA: TGTGCCAGCAGCTTTACAGGGGGCTCCGGGAAAGCTTTCTTT.

The J gene is TRBJ2-1, the V gene TRBV10-3; 7 nucleotides agree with TRBD1. The CDR3 runs 13 residues. Germline V gene sequence: CDR1 ENHRY, CDR2 SYGVKD. Trimming at V came to 3 bases and at J to 10 bases, leaving 6 bases not matched to a gene. CDR3 sequence (DNA): TGTGCCATCAGTGATACGGGGACAGAGGAGCAGTTCTTC. Its protein product is CAISDTGTEEQFF.

The chain joins TRBV6-4 to TRBJ2-7; no reliable D call. Looked up from germline, CDR1 is MRHNA and CDR2 is SNTAGT. The CDR3 extends over 14 amino acids. V was shortened by 10 bases and J by 1 base, with 17 bases between the two germline ends. This chain's CDR3 is CATPSRCSSYEQYF. The CDR3, as DNA: TGTGCCACCCCTTCGAGGTGTAGTTCCTACGAGCAGTACTTC.

This clone was detected once. This chain joins TRBV10-3 and TRBJ2-7; 7 positions agree with TRBD2. V lost 4 bases, J lost 4 bases, and 10 bases stayed unmatched. CDR1 ENHRY and CDR2 SYGVKD come from the germline V gene. This CDR3 comprises 15 residues. Here the CDR3 DNA reads TGTGCCATCAGTGCTAGCGGATCAGCTTTGTACGAGCAGTACTTC. It translates to CAISASGSALYEQYF.

V usage is TRBV21-1 and J usage is TRBJ2-7; TRBD1, the table's D call, lacks a check against the DNA. TRBV21-1 represents a pseudogene. CDR3 length: 17 residues. CDR3 DNA sequence: TGTGCCAGCAGCAAAGCCGAGACAGGAGCCCTCTCCTACGAGCAGTACTTC. It codes for CASSKAETGALSYEQYF.

Note on this clone: A read error is possible here, since a much larger clone lies one base away. The chain is built from TRBV6-2 or TRBV6-3 and TRBJ1-2; D remains ambiguous. The CDR3 covers 13 residues. Germline values: CDR1 MNHEY, CDR2 SVGEGT. V was shortened by 6 bases and J by 2 bases, with 10 bases between the two germline ends. The CDR3 DNA is TGTGCCAGCAGCCCCCGGGAAAACTATGGCTACACCTTC. This sequence encodes CASSPRENYGYTF.

This clone was counted once. At one end, the junction sequence differs from germline, possibly due to a read error. The V and J genes are TRBV28 and TRBJ1-2, with TRBD1 identical over 9 bases. The germline gives CDR1 MDHEN, CDR2 SYDVKM. The CDR3 totals 15 residues. The CDR3 here is CASSFPTGGNDGYTF. The CDR3, as DNA: TGTGCCAGCAGTTTCCCGACAGGGGGTAACGATGGCTACACCTTC.

The chain recombines TRBV29-1 with TRBJ2-1, with D perhaps TRBD2 (5 bases). The CDR3 loop spans 15 amino acids. V lost 3 bases and J 7 bases, leaving 19 bases between the germline ends. Germline-derived CDR1 and CDR2 are SQVTM and ANQGSEA. Here the CDR3 reads CSVERVALVRNEQFF. The CDR3, as DNA: TGCAGCGTTGAGAGGGTAGCGTTGGTCCGGAATGAGCAGTTCTTC.

The genes are TRBV2 and TRBJ2-5; tentative D call: TRBD2 (6 bases). Germline values: CDR1 SNHLY, CDR2 FYNNEI. V shed 6 bases and J shed 7 bases, with 15 bases lying between them. The length of the CDR3 is 13 residues. The chain's CDR3 is CASREGLGGTQYF. CDR3 DNA sequence: TGTGCCAGCAGGGAGGGACTCGGGGGGACCCAGTACTTC. Complete variable domain (other parts from reference TRBV2 and TRBJ2-5): EPEVTQTPSHQVTQMGQEVILRCVPISNHLYFYWYRQILGQKVEFLVSFYNNEISEKSEIFDDQFSVERPDGSNFTLKIRSTKLEDSAMYFCASREGLGGTQYFGPGTRLLVL.

This chain links TRBV7-6 with TRBJ2-2; D is ambiguous. The CDR3 spans 14 residues. Germline V gives CDR1 SGHVS, CDR2 FNYEAQ. V lost 5 bases, J lost 5 bases, and 12 bases lay in between. CDR3 protein: CASSNGQRTGELFF. The CDR3 DNA sequence: TGTGCCAGCAGCAACGGCCAGAGGACCGGGGAGCTGTTTTTT.